This T cell receptor beta chain was sequenced during a study of CD8 T cells in ankylosing spondylitis (dated 2017 in TCRdb). Context from the whole study: The study profiled T cell receptor beta repertoires in healthy donors and ankylosing spondylitis patients to find disease-linked TCR variants. The full study cohort comprised about 24 ankylosing spondylitis patients and about 110 healthy donors. Peripheral blood samples were taken, and synovial fluid was additionally collected from ankylosing spondylitis patients. The paper's findings and limits, for the study overall: Some motif variants were previously reported in synovial fluid and blood of reactive arthritis patients, suggesting common disease-initiation mechanisms. The disease-linked clones were reported to be significantly enriched in matched synovial fluid samples from ankylosing spondylitis patients. The disease-linked clones showed a CD8+ phenotype and occurred at relatively low frequencies in peripheral blood. A TCR beta motif made up of several highly homologous amino acid variants appeared to be characteristic of blood from ankylosing spondylitis patients.

From the germline V gene, CDR1 is KGHDR and CDR2 is SFDVKD. V gives up 7 bases and J gives up 4 bases, and the segment between their germline ends measures 19 bases. Taken from cysteine to phenylalanine, the CDR3 has 17 residues. Only CDR3 DNA is held: 51 bases, read in frame from base 1. Instrument used: Illumina HiSeq 2500. TCR beta libraries were prepared by quantitative 5'-RACE with molecular barcodes. The source study handled its data this way. A new computational method, built on a probabilistic model of VDJ rearrangement, was used to identify disease-linked TCR variants. TCRdb reanalyzed the raw reads on its own, using fastp at Q25 for trimming and MiXCR for clone calling, and kept in-frame beta chains. A single entry per CDR3 protein holds the most common genes and DNA from its merged rows. The V and J calls shown here were made by TCRdb, not taken from the authors' results. Present in this sample are more than 650,000 distinct CDR3 sequences, around 11% of which were seen just once. Of the sample, less than 0.65% falls within the top ten clones.

As regards this clonotype: No antigen is known for it. No much larger clone is present one base from it, and per-base qualities are unavailable.

The chain links TRBV24-1 with TRBJ2-6; 6 matching bases give a weak D call of TRBD2. Sequencing was done on a sample of blood, either unsorted or a sorted T cell fraction (not recorded which). This receptor was taken from a male donor with ankylosing spondylitis. The nucleotides read TGTGCCACCAGCGACTCAGCGGGCAGGGCAGGGGCCAACGTCCTGACTTTC. Its amino acids are CATSDSAGRAGANVLTF.